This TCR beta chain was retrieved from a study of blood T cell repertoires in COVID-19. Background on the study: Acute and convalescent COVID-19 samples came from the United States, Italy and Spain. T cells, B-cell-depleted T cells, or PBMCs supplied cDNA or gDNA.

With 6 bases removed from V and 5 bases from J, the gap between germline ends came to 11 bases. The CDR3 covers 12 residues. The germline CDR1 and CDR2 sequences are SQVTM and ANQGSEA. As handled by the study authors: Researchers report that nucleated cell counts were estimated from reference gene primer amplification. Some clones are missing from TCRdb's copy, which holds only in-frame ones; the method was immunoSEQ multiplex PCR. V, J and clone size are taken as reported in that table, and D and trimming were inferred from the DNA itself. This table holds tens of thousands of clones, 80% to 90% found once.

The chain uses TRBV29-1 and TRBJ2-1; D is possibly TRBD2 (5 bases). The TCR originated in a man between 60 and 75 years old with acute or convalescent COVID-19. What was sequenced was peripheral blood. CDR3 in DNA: TGCAGCGTCCAACAGAGGGACAATGAGCAGTTCTTC. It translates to CSVQQRDNEQFF.